The source of this T cell receptor beta chain is a study of identical twins. The study's findings and limits: Twin sharing of out-of-frame TCR alpha was underestimated by models in monozygotic pairs. Insertions were fewer in abundant cord blood beta clonotypes, whereas memory repertoires showed none of this pattern.

MiXCR, run by TCRdb on the 5' RACE reads, gives a single entry per CDR3 protein. The sample contains fewer than 250,000 distinct CDR3 sequences, 6.5% to 9% of which appear only once. The CDR3 runs to 14 residues. CDR1 is SEHNR, CDR2 FQNEAQ, per germline (reference sequence). J lost 9 bases, V lost 1 base, and 4 bases had no gene match. In regard to this clonotype: Its target is not known.

The data also belong to a second study, concerning yellow fever vaccine responses in identical twins.

Sequencing was done on a sample of CD8+ T cells sorted from blood. The receptor's source is a woman aged 18-35 years in good health. This chain connects TRBV7-9 to TRBJ2-1; 9 nucleotides agree with TRBD1. CDR3 nucleotides: TGTGCCAGCAGCTTAGGGACAGGGGAGGGTGAGCAGTTCTTC. It translates to CASSLGTGEGEQFF.